This T cell receptor (beta chain) comes out of a study of CD8+CD57+ T cells in acquired aplastic anemia. Study outcomes and limitations: The study identified around 28 CD8+ CDR3 sequences shared by patients and controls.

The template for TCR beta VDJ and CDR3 sequence profiling was genomic DNA. TCRdb called the reads again in MiXCR, with one record for every CDR3 protein. The sample has about 120,000 distinct CDR3 sequences; about 60% are singletons. In the case of this clonotype: What it binds is not known. Given the absence of the conserved phenylalanine or tryptophan at the CDR3 end, a read error is likely.

Germline CDR1 SNHLY, CDR2 FYNNEI. The CDR3 totals 13 residues. With 5 bases removed from V and 8 bases from J, the gap between germline ends came to 13 bases. Patients chosen for sequencing had CD8+CD57+ cells that had expanded, as shown by flow cytometry. Patients, without exception, had severe acquired aplastic anemia. The chain employs TRBV2 and TRBJ2-1; no clear D. The sequenced sample consisted of sorted CD4+, CD8+, or CD8+CD57+ T cells (not recorded which) from PBMCs. The receptor was isolated from a human donor with aplastic anemia. Here the CDR3 reads CASSSQGWDEQFS. CDR3 DNA: TGTGCCAGCAGTTCCCAAGGGTGGGATGAGCAGTTCTCC.